The 3 T cell receptor beta chains given below trace back to one sample, sequenced in a study of blood T cell repertoires in COVID-19. TCRdb's copy holds only in-frame clones and misses some; the assay was immunoSEQ multiplex PCR. The sample contains about 410,000 clones, about nine tenths of which appear only once. Input material: PBMCs or T cells enriched from blood (not recorded which). These TCRs come from a woman aged 25 to 39 who had recovered from COVID-19.

The chain uses TRBV30 and TRBJ1-2, with a weak D call TRBD1 (6 bases). The V gene lost 4 bases and the J gene lost 5 bases, with 11 bases spanning the gap. CDR3 length: 12 amino acids. The germline V gene has CDR1 GTSNPN and CDR2 SVGIG (reference sequence). The CDR3 region is CAWKETGYGYTF. CDR3 nucleotide sequence: TGTGCCTGGAAGGAGACAGGATATGGCTACACCTTC. Based on the CDR3 plus reference TRBV30 and TRBJ1-2, the full variable domain is SQTIHQWPATLVQPVGSPLSLECTVEGTSNPNLYWYRQAAGRGLQLLFYSVGIGQISSEVPQNLSASRPQDRQFILSSKKLLLSDSGFYLCAWKETGYGYTFGSGTRLTVV.

This chain links TRBV6-2 or TRBV6-3 with TRBJ1-6, with D possibly matching TRBD1 (5 bases). Germline V gene data show CDR1 as MNHEY and CDR2 as SVGEGT. This CDR3 contains 16 residues. V was trimmed by 2 bases and J by 8 bases, leaving 16 bases between them. The CDR3 region has the DNA TGTGCCAGCAGTTACAGGCGTGGGGCCGTAGATTCACCCCTCCACTTT. Protein product: CASSYRRGAVDSPLHF.

The V gene is TRBV19, the J gene TRBJ1-2; a weak D match, TRBD1 (6 bases). CDR3 length: 15 residues. Germline V gene sequence: CDR1 LNHDA, CDR2 SQIVND (reference sequence). The ends were cut back, 3 bases at V and 2 bases at J, with 13 bases in the middle. Here the CDR3 reads CASSMDRFINYGYTF. Written as DNA, the CDR3 is TGTGCCAGTAGTATGGACAGATTTATCAACTATGGCTACACCTTC.